Below are 20 T cell receptor beta chains sequenced from a single sample in a study of T cell responses to AZD1222 COVID-19 vaccine. Assay used: immunoSEQ multiplex PCR; TCRdb lists only in-frame clones, some missing. The sample contains more than 95,000 clones, around 89% of which appear only once. The sequenced sample was peripheral blood, obtained on day 0 of MenACWY control vaccination. The receptors come from an adult in good health.

V gene TRBV28 combines with J gene TRBJ1-3; D is unresolved. V was pared by 0 bases and J by 0 bases, with 15 bases between. From germline, CDR1 is MDHEN and CDR2 SYDVKM. This CDR3 spans 18 amino acids. This CDR3 is CASSLWGSPNYSGNTIYF. In nucleotides, the CDR3 is TGTGCCAGCAGTTTATGGGGGTCGCCAAATTACTCTGGAAACACCATATATTTT. Combining the CDR3 with reference TRBV28 and TRBJ1-3 gives the whole variable domain DVKVTQSSRYLVKRTGEKVFLECVQDMDHENMFWYRQDPGLGLRLIYFSYDVKMKEKGDIPEGYSVSREKKERFSLILESASTNQTSMYLCASSLWGSPNYSGNTIYFGEGSWLTVV.

The rearrangement joins TRBV19 to TRBJ2-2; 8 bases fit TRBD1. Losses at the gene ends were 6 bases for V and 3 bases for J; bases not matched to a gene: 3. The germline V gene has CDR1 LNHDA and CDR2 SQIVND (reference sequence). CDR3 size: 14 residues. DNA of the CDR3: TGTGCCAGTAGGTTGACAGGGGACACCGGGGAGCTGTTTTTT. Translated: CASRLTGDTGELFF.

The chain is built from TRBV4-2 and TRBJ1-2; D is uncertain. CDR1 and CDR2 from the germline V gene are LGHNA and YNFKEQ. CDR3 length equals 16 residues. Trimming shortened V by 0 bases and J by 0 bases, and 11 bases separated the two germline ends. The CDR3 reads CASSQDIADPNYGYTF. Written as DNA, the CDR3 is TGTGCCAGCAGCCAAGATATTGCAGATCCTAACTATGGCTACACCTTC.

This clone showed up just a few times. The rearrangement joins TRBV10-3 to TRBJ1-1, with D maybe TRBD1 (5 bases). Trimming shortened V by 7 bases and J by 4 bases, and 19 bases separated the two germline ends. CDR1 ENHRY and CDR2 SYGVKD come from the germline V gene. The length of the CDR3 is 15 residues. CDR3 amino acids: CAIKRDSEPTTEAFF. The CDR3 DNA reads as TGTGCCATCAAGCGGGACTCGGAACCGACCACTGAAGCTTTCTTT.

V and J are TRBV19 and TRBJ1-1; D remains ambiguous. The germline V gene encodes CDR1 LNHDA and CDR2 SQIVND (reference sequence). This CDR3 comprises 14 residues. Trimming cost V 5 bases and J 3 bases, with 13 bases left between them. CDR3 nucleotides: TGTGCCAGTAGTCAGCCGCCGTGGGACACTGAAGCTTTCTTT. This gives the protein CASSQPPWDTEAFF. Full variable domain (remainder filled in from reference TRBV19 and TRBJ1-1): DGGITQSPKYLFRKEGQNVTLSCEQNLNHDAMYWYRQDPGQGLRLIYYSQIVNDFQKGDIAEGYSVSREKKESFPLTVTSAQKNPTAFYLCASSQPPWDTEAFFGQGTRLTVV.

The CDR3 sequence is CASSSQAARDTQYF. As DNA, the CDR3 is TGTGCCAGCAGCTCCCAAGCTGCCCGAGATACGCAGTATTTT. The V gene is TRBV11-3, the J gene TRBJ2-3, with unresolved D. This CDR3 region has 14 residues. Germline loops: CDR1 SGHNT, CDR2 YENEEA. Deletions cut 4 bases from V and 5 bases from J, with 13 bases between.

This sequence joins TRBV13 and TRBJ2-1; the match to TRBD1 covers 7 bases. The trim removed 2 bases at V and 3 bases at J, leaving 4 bases unmatched. The CDR3 consists of 15 residues. Germline assignment: CDR1 PRHDT and CDR2 FYEKMQ (reference sequence). The DNA of the CDR3 is TGTGCCAGCAGCTTAAGGGGGCTTCGCTACAATGAGCAGTTCTTC. This encodes CASSLRGLRYNEQFF.

This chain joins TRBV7-9 and TRBJ1-6, with D possibly being TRBD1 (6 bases). Germline V gives CDR1 SEHNR, CDR2 FQNEAQ (reference sequence). The CDR3 length is 12 residues. The ends were cut back, 9 bases at V and 7 bases at J, with 10 bases in the middle. The CDR3 spells CASGQSNSPLHF. Written as DNA, the CDR3 is TGTGCCAGTGGACAGTCGAATTCACCCCTCCACTTT.

The J gene is TRBJ1-5, the V gene TRBV30, with a possible D match to TRBD1 (5 bases). Germline V CDR1 and CDR2: GTSNPN, SVGIG (reference sequence). The CDR3 runs to 13 residues. Between the trimmed V and J ends, which lost 0 bases and 10 bases, there was a span of 13 bases. The chain's CDR3 is CAWSVRGDAPQHF. The CDR3 coding sequence is TGTGCCTGGAGTGTTCGGGGGGATGCTCCCCAGCATTTT.

This chain uses TRBV15 with TRBJ2-2; D is possibly TRBD1 or TRBD2 (7 bases each). Trimming cost V 5 bases and J 7 bases, with 20 bases left between them. CDR3 length: 16 residues. Germline loops: CDR1 LNHNV, CDR2 YYDKDF (reference sequence). CDR3 region: CATSLGGGMGRGELFF. The CDR3 DNA reads TGTGCCACCAGCCTGGGAGGGGGCATGGGTCGCGGGGAGCTGTTTTTT.

This chain joins TRBV7-7 and TRBJ2-7; TRBD2 matches 13 bases. Germline V CDR1 and CDR2: SSHAT, FNYEAQ (reference sequence). CDR3 length: 15 residues. The J segment lost 6 bases and the V segment lost 5 bases, leaving 7 bases of the junction unmatched. This CDR3 is CASSAGLAGLSEQYF. The CDR3 DNA reads as TGTGCCAGCAGCGCGGGACTAGCGGGATTATCCGAGCAGTACTTC.

V and J are TRBV7-2 and TRBJ2-1; TRBD2 agrees at 11 bases. The CDR3 loop spans 15 amino acids. Germline values: CDR1 SGHTA, CDR2 FQGNSA. V lost 4 bases and J lost 7; bases outside the gene matches: 6. The CDR3 loop is CASSSTSGKLNEQFF. CDR3 sequence (DNA): TGTGCCAGCAGCTCGACTAGCGGGAAGTTGAATGAGCAGTTCTTC.

This rearrangement joins TRBV9 to TRBJ2-5; no clear D. V was pared by 0 bases and J by 5 bases, with 11 bases between. The CDR3 is 14 residues long. Per germline, CDR1 SGDLS and CDR2 YYNGEE. CDR3 bases: TGTGCCAGCAGCGTAGCTACCGGCGTGGAGACCCAGTACTTC. It codes for CASSVATGVETQYF. The complete variable domain, with remaining parts taken from reference TRBV9 and TRBJ2-5, reads DSGVTQTPKHLITATGQRVTLRCSPRSGDLSVYWYQQSLDQGLQFLIQYYNGEERAKGNILERFSAQQFPDLHSELNLSSLELGDSALYFCASSVATGVETQYFGPGTRLLVL.

The chain joins TRBV11-3 to TRBJ2-3, with D tentatively TRBD2 (6 bases). The CDR3 is made up of 17 amino acids. The V end lost 3 bases, the J end lost 6 bases, and 22 bases lay between the germline ends. Germline lookup yields CDR1 SGHNT and CDR2 YENEEA. The CDR3 DNA reads TGTGCCAGCAGCTTTACTTTGGGAGGCGGAGGAGGGGATACGCAGTATTTT. Translating it yields CASSFTLGGGGGDTQYF.

The chain recombines TRBV12-3 or TRBV12-4 with TRBJ1-2, with 7 nucleotides matching TRBD1. The CDR3 runs to 13 residues. J lost 8 bases, V lost 5 bases, and 8 bases had no gene match. In DNA, the CDR3 is TGTGCCAGCAGTCCAGGGGGGTTCTCGGGCTACACCTTC. As protein: CASSPGGFSGYTF.

This sequence joins TRBV11-3 and TRBJ2-7, with 7 bases identical to TRBD1. The length of the CDR3 is 16 residues. Trimming at V came to 5 bases and at J to 2 bases, leaving 12 bases not matched to a gene. Germline V gene data show CDR1 as SGHNT and CDR2 as YENEEA. CDR3 sequence: CASSNSRGFPTYEQYF. CDR3 coding DNA: TGTGCCAGCAGCAACAGCAGGGGGTTTCCCACCTACGAGCAGTACTTC.

Worth noting for this clone: A junction boundary mismatches the germline segment, possibly from a read error. This chain uses TRBV11-2 with TRBJ2-2, with 7 bases that match TRBD1. The CDR3 has 13 residues. Per the germline V gene, CDR1 is SGHAT and CDR2 is FQNNGV. CDR3 sequence (DNA): TGTGCCTGCAGACAGGGTCACACCGGGGAGCTGTTTTTT. This codes for CACRQGHTGELFF.

The chain employs TRBV5-8 and TRBJ2-3; D gene unclear. The CDR3 is 13 amino acids. The germline CDR1 and CDR2 sequences are SGHTS and YDEGEE. V lost 4 bases and J lost 2, with 8 bases in between. The CDR3 DNA reads as TGTGCCAGCAGCCCGGAGCCCACAGATACGCAGTATTTT. Encoded protein: CASSPEPTDTQYF.

This clone has a handful of counts. The J gene is TRBJ1-1, the V gene TRBV27; D remains unclear. The V end lost 6 bases, the J end lost 1 base, and 3 bases lay between the germline ends. Germline CDR1 and CDR2: MNHEY and SMNVEV (reference sequence). The CDR3 length is 11 residues. The CDR3 protein is CASRKNTEAFF. The CDR3 DNA reads as TGTGCCAGCAGGAAGAACACTGAAGCTTTCTTT.

V is TRBV5-8 and J is TRBJ1-1, with D maybe TRBD1 (6 bases). V was pared by 4 bases and J by 0 bases, with 13 bases between. Germline values: CDR1 SGHTS, CDR2 YDEGEE. This CDR3 has 15 amino acids. The CDR3 is CASSPDRKMNTEAFF. CDR3 DNA: TGTGCCAGCAGCCCGGACAGAAAGATGAACACTGAAGCTTTCTTT.